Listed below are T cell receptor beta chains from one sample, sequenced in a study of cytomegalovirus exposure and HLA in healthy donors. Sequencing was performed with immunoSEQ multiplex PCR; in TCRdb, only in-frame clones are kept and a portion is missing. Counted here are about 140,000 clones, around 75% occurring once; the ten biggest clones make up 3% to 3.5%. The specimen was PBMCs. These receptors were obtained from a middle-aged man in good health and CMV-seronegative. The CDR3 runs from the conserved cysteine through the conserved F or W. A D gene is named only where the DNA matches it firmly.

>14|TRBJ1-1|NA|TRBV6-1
CACLALEGNTEAFF
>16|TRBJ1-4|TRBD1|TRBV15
CATSSPFGQGAEKLFF
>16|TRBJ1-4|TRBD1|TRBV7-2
CASSLYRQGANEKLFF
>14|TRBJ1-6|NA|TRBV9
CASSPGTYNSPLHF
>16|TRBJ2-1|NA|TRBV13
CASSSRTAPSGHEQFF
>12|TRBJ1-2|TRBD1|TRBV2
CASSGQGNGYTF
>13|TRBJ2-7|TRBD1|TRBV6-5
CASSQRTGYEQYF
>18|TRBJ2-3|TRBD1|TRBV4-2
CASSQDPIQGAGSDTQYF
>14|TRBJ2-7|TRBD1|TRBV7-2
CASSPGQGAYEQYF
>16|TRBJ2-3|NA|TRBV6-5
CASSYGLSQSTDTQYF
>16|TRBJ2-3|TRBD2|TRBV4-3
CASSQEERGGTDTQYF
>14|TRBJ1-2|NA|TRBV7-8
CASSLAGQGSGYTF
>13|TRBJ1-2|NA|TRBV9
CASSVGLTGGYTF
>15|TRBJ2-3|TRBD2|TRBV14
CASGAGGKSTDTQYF
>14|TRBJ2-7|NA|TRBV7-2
CASSPTGNNYEQYF
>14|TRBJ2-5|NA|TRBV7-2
CASSLGGNQETQYF
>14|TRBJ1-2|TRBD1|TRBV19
CASSLRDSGYGYTF
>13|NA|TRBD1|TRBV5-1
CASSWGQSYEQYF
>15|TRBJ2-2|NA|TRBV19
CASSVTPANTGELFF
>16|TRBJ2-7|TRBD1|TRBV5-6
CASSTGPGGFSYEQYF
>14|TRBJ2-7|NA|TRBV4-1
CASSVRDISYEQYF
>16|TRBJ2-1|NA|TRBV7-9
CASSRGHWSSYNEQFF
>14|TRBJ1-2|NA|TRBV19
CASSIDDRFYGYTF
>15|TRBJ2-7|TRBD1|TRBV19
CASSIRDRATYEQYF
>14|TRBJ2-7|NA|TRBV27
CASSLGGLPYEQYF
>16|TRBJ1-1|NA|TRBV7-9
CASSSDSIVVNTEAFF
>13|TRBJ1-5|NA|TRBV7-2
CASSLGVNQPQHF
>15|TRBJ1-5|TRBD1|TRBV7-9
CASSSPGQGNQPQHF
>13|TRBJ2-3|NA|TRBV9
CASSVGGADTQYF
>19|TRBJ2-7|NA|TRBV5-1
CASSLGSSSGRDASYEQYF
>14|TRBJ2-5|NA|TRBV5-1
CASSLVRSQETQYF
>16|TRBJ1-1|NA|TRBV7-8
CASSTESGLLLTEAFF
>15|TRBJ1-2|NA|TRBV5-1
CASSLSSGLISGYTF
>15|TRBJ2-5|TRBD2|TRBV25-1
CASRGVGGYQETQYF
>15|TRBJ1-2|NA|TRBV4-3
CASSQDTAGTYGYTF
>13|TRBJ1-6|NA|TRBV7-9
CASSSTGSWPLHF
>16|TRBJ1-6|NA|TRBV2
CASSESGTRSSSPLHF
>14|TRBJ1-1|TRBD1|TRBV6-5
CASSYSRGDTEAFF
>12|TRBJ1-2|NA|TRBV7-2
CATTAGEYGYTF
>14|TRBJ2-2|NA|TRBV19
CASRGDSETGELFF
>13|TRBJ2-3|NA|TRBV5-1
CASSLHRPDTQYF
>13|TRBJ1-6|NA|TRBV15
CATTSSYNSPLHF
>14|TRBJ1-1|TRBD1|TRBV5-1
CASSQGAGNTEAFF
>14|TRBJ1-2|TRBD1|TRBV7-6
CAGSPFQTGDLYTF
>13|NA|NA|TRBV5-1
CASSLALGGEQYF
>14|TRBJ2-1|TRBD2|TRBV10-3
CAIRQGLAHNEQFF
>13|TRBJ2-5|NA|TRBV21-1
CASSKWRRGSQYF
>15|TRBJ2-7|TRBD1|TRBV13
CASSLGDRESYEQYF
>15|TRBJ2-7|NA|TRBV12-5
CASGPAGEGAYEQYF
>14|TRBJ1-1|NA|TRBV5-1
CASSLEGWGTEAFF
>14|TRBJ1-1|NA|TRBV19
CASSRREMNTEAFF
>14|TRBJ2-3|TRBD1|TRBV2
CASPGTGRTDTQYF
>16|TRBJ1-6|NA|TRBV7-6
CASSLRAGPGNSPLHF
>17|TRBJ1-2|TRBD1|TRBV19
CASTPVGADRADYGYTF
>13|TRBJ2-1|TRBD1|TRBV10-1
CAGQQGTDNEQFF